These 31 T cell receptor beta chains were sequenced from one sample in a study of T cells after yellow fever vaccination. Using its own MiXCR run on the 5' RACE reads, TCRdb lists one record per CDR3 protein. The table includes some 350,000 distinct CDR3 sequences, 6% to 8% detected once. Specimen: PBMCs, collected 5 days after the yellow fever booster vaccination. The receptors stem from a man aged 25 to 40 who received the YFV17D yellow fever vaccine.

The chain has TRBV14 and TRBJ2-1; possibly TRBD2 for D (5 bases). Trimming cost V 4 bases and J 3 bases, with 19 bases left between them. The CDR3 extends over 17 amino acids. Germline values: CDR1 SGHDN, CDR2 FVKESK. Here the CDR3 DNA reads TGTGCCAGCAGCCCAGCCCGCCGGACTCGGAGCTACAATGAGCAGTTCTTC. Its protein product is CASSPARRTRSYNEQFF.

This clonotype was recorded many times. The rearrangement links TRBV7-9 to TRBJ2-3; D uncertain. V was trimmed by 0 bases and J by 1 base, leaving 5 bases between them. CDR3 length equals 14 residues. Germline CDR1 is SEHNR and CDR2 is FQNEAQ (reference sequence). In DNA form, the CDR3 reads TGTGCCAGCAGCTTAGCGTTGGGCACAGATACGCAGTATTTT. Its translation: CASSLALGTDTQYF.

The chain links TRBV19 to TRBJ2-5, with D tentatively TRBD2 (5 bases). CDR3 length: 13 residues. V was cut by 8 bases and J by 2 bases, with 12 bases left in between. Germline-derived CDR1 and CDR2 are LNHDA and SQIVND (reference sequence). The CDR3, as DNA: TGTGCCAGTCGCCGGGGTATGCAAGAGACCCAGTACTTC. This gives the protein CASRRGMQETQYF.

This clonotype showed up many times. The chain joins TRBV7-2 to TRBJ2-5; the match to TRBD2 covers 9 bases. CDR1 is SGHTA and CDR2 is FQGNSA in the germline V gene. J was trimmed by 13 bases and V by 2 bases; bases with no gene match: 8. The CDR3 consists of 13 residues. In DNA form, the CDR3 reads TGTGCCAGCAGCTTACTGACTAGCGGACTTCTGTACTTC. It specifies CASSLLTSGLLYF.

The chain carries TRBV7-9 and TRBJ2-7; perhaps D is TRBD1 or TRBD2 (5 bases each). Germline values: CDR1 SEHNR, CDR2 FQNEAQ (reference sequence). The CDR3 runs to 14 residues. Deletions cut 4 bases from V and 3 bases from J, with 13 bases between. DNA for the CDR3: TGTGCCAGCAGCTACCGGGACGGAAGCTACGAGCAGTACTTC. Translating gives CASSYRDGSYEQYF.

This clonotype came up a few times. The rearrangement joins TRBV15 to TRBJ2-6; D remains ambiguous. V lost 4 bases and J 1 base, leaving 11 bases between the germline ends. Per the germline V gene, CDR1 is LNHNV and CDR2 is YYDKDF (reference sequence). The CDR3 sequence is 16 residues long. CDR3 residues: CATSIAKISGANVLTF. CDR3 sequence (DNA): TGTGCCACCAGCATCGCTAAGATATCTGGGGCCAACGTCCTGACTTTC.

This clonotype was counted ten times or more. V usage is TRBV24-1 and J usage is TRBJ2-3; D perhaps matches TRBD1 (6 bases). Per germline, CDR1 KGHDR and CDR2 SFDVKD. This CDR3 has 15 amino acids. V lost 3 bases and J 5 bases, leaving 14 bases between the germline ends. CDR3 region: CATSDTTGSGDTQYF. CDR3 nucleotides: TGTGCCACCAGTGATACGACAGGTTCAGGAGATACGCAGTATTTT.

The genes are TRBV6-2 or TRBV6-3 and TRBJ2-3; 7 bases are a match to TRBD2. This CDR3 is 17 amino acids long. CDR1 is MNHEY and CDR2 is SVGEGT in the germline V gene. The J segment lost 3 bases and the V segment lost 6 bases, leaving 15 bases of the junction unmatched. The CDR3 region has the DNA TGTGCCAGCAGGCCCACCCTGGGGCGGGAGTTTACAGATACGCAGTATTTT. This sequence encodes CASRPTLGREFTDTQYF.

This rearrangement joins TRBV9 to TRBJ2-5; a weak D match, TRBD1 (6 bases). The CDR3 runs 15 residues. Trimming took 1 base from V and 2 from J, leaving 12 bases between them. Germline loops: CDR1 SGDLS, CDR2 YYNGEE. DNA of the CDR3: TGTGCCAGCAGCGTAACCCCGGACAGACAAGAGACCCAGTACTTC. It yields the protein CASSVTPDRQETQYF.

This clonotype was picked up many times. Written as DNA, the CDR3 is TGTGCCAGCAGCTTTGGCGGGGGGCCTGAGGACGAGCAGTACTTC. Amino acid sequence: CASSFGGGPEDEQYF. The chain has TRBV6-1 and TRBJ2-7; 8 positions match TRBD2. Per the germline V gene, CDR1 is MNHNS and CDR2 is SASEGT. Trimming at V came to 6 bases and at J to 5 bases, leaving 12 bases not matched to a gene. CDR3 size: 15 residues.

This clonotype turned up a few times. This chain connects TRBV19 to TRBJ2-1; no clear D. The CDR3 loop spans 16 amino acids. V gave up 5 bases and J gave up 8 bases, with 22 bases separating them. Germline loops: CDR1 LNHDA, CDR2 SQIVND (reference sequence). The CDR3 region has the DNA TGTGCCAGTAGTTTGCCTGGATACATAGCCCTCTATGAGCAGTTCTTC. Protein: CASSLPGYIALYEQFF.

With regard to this clonotype: Its ends do not fully match the called genes, so a read error is possible. This chain connects TRBV20-1 to TRBJ2-7, with unresolved D. Germline loops: CDR1 DFQATT, CDR2 SNEGSKA (reference sequence). The CDR3 is 11 residues long. The CDR3 loop reads CSATRSDEQYF. The CDR3 DNA reads TGCAGCGCTACTCGGTCCGACGAGCAGTACTTC.

The table lists this clonotype with a few counts. The gene calls are TRBV29-1 and TRBJ2-1; the D gene is possibly TRBD1 (5 bases). Per germline, CDR1 SQVTM and CDR2 ANQGSEA. This CDR3 region has 12 residues. V was pared by 6 bases and J by 0 bases, with 6 bases between. CDR3 sequence reads: CSVTVSYNEQFF. As DNA, the CDR3 is TGCAGCGTGACAGTCTCCTACAATGAGCAGTTCTTC.

This clonotype was seen many times. The chain joins TRBV5-5 to TRBJ2-3; TRBD2 matches at 11 bases. The ends lost 5 bases at V and 5 bases at J; junction bases unmatched: 4. CDR3 length: 14 residues. Germline loops: CDR1 SGHKS, CDR2 YYEKEE (reference sequence). CDR3 nucleotides: TGTGCCAGCAGTCTAGCGGGAGGAGTAGATACGCAGTATTTT. It is translated as CASSLAGGVDTQYF.

This clonotype was recorded a few times. This chain connects TRBV29-1 to TRBJ2-7; possible D gene TRBD2, 6 bases. Germline values: CDR1 SQVTM, CDR2 ANQGSEA. The CDR3 runs to 15 residues. Trimming removed 4 bases at V and 5 bases at J, with 21 bases between. DNA of the CDR3: TGCAGCGTTGGGGAGACTAGTCGGATGGTCCACGAGCAGTACTTC. Translating it yields CSVGETSRMVHEQYF.

This clonotype has only a few counts. This rearrangement joins TRBV20-1 to TRBJ2-4; no firm D call. The CDR3 totals 13 residues. The V end was cut by 4 bases, the J end by 4 bases, with 11 bases between. The germline CDR1 and CDR2 sequences are DFQATT and SNEGSKA (reference sequence). The CDR3 reads CSATAANKNIQYF. CDR3 nucleotide sequence: TGCAGTGCTACCGCAGCGAATAAAAACATTCAGTACTTC.

This clonotype was found a few times. V gene TRBV18 combines with J gene TRBJ2-3, with a possible D match to TRBD2 (7 bases). V was shortened by 2 bases and J by 1 base, with 13 bases between the two germline ends. The CDR3 totals 16 residues. Germline CDR1 reads KGHSH; CDR2 reads LQKENI. The CDR3 spells CASSPAGAGGTDTQYF. CDR3 DNA: TGTGCCAGCTCACCAGCGGGGGCAGGAGGCACAGATACGCAGTATTTT.

This clonotype was counted at least ten times. The chain combines TRBV4-3 with TRBJ2-1; 14 nucleotides align to TRBD2. The V gene's germline CDR1 is LGHNA and CDR2 YSLEER. The CDR3 spans 17 residues. The J segment lost 7 bases and the V segment lost 0 bases, leaving 5 bases of the junction unmatched. The CDR3 loop reads CASSQERGTSGGNEQFF. CDR3 nucleotide sequence: TGCGCCAGCAGCCAAGAGAGGGGGACTAGCGGGGGAAATGAGCAGTTCTTC.

This clonotype was detected a few times. The chain is built from TRBV9 and TRBJ2-2, with 7 bases aligning to TRBD2. After removal of 4 bases from V and 1 base from J, the junction contained 7 bases not matched to a gene. CDR3 length: 16 residues. Germline lookup yields CDR1 SGDLS and CDR2 YYNGEE. The CDR3 sequence is CASSFSGRQNTGELFF. CDR3 DNA sequence: TGTGCCAGCAGCTTTAGCGGGCGCCAGAACACCGGGGAGCTGTTTTTT.

This clonotype was recorded once. A clone one base away is much larger, so this may be a read error. The chain uses TRBV28 and TRBJ2-1, with TRBD2 matching over 9 bases. The CDR3 is 15 residues long. CDR1 is MDHEN, CDR2 SYDVKM, per germline. The trim removed 0 bases at V and 9 bases at J, leaving 6 bases unmatched. The DNA of the CDR3 is TGTGCCAGCAGTTTATGGCTAGCGGGAAGGGGTGAGCAGTTCTTC. Its translation: CASSLWLAGRGEQFF.

The V call is TRBV20-1, the J call TRBJ2-3; D possibly uses TRBD1 or TRBD2 (6 bases each). This CDR3 spans 18 amino acids. V lost 2 bases to trimming and J lost 5 bases, with 26 bases between them. CDR1 is DFQATT and CDR2 is SNEGSKA in the germline V gene (reference sequence). The CDR3 reads CSARPRWGDTGEGDTQYF. DNA of the CDR3: TGCAGTGCTAGACCGAGATGGGGGGACACCGGAGAGGGAGATACGCAGTATTTT.

This clonotype was counted at least ten times. The chain links TRBV7-6 to TRBJ2-5; maybe TRBD1 (6 bases). Trimming left V 1 base short and J 5 bases short, with 17 bases between. CDR1 and CDR2 (germline): SGHVS, FNYEAQ. The CDR3 runs 16 residues. CDR3 residues: CASSLGQTGFGETQYF. CDR3 DNA sequence: TGTGCCAGCAGCTTAGGTCAAACAGGGTTTGGGGAGACCCAGTACTTC. Based on the CDR3 plus reference TRBV7-6 and TRBJ2-5, the full variable domain is GAGVSQSPRYKVTKRGQDVALRCDPISGHVSLYWYRQALGQGPEFLTYFNYEAQQDKSGLPNDRFSAERPEGSISTLTIQRTEQRDSAMYRCASSLGQTGFGETQYFGPGTRLLVL.

To note about this clonotype: A read error may produce the germline difference seen at one junction end. The V call is TRBV20-1, the J call TRBJ2-3, with unresolved D. This CDR3 contains 14 residues. CDR1 is DFQATT, CDR2 SNEGSKA, per germline (reference sequence). CDR3 residues: CCASPLSRTDTQYF. Here the CDR3 DNA reads TGCTGTGCTAGTCCCCTTAGCCGCACAGATACGCAGTATTTT.

V usage is TRBV7-9 and J usage is TRBJ2-1; D unclear. CDR3 length equals 14 residues. V lost 5 bases to trimming and J lost 10 bases, with 18 bases between them. Germline V lookup: CDR1 SEHNR, CDR2 FQNEAQ (reference sequence). This CDR3 is CASSPPGRSAEQFF. The CDR3 bases are TGTGCCAGCAGCCCTCCCGGAAGGTCCGCCGAGCAGTTCTTC. Combining the CDR3 with reference TRBV7-9 and TRBJ2-1 gives the whole variable domain DTGVSQNPRHKITKRGQNVTFRCDPISEHNRLYWYRQTLGQGPEFLTYFQNEAQLEKSRLLSDRFSAERPKGSFSTLEIQRTEQGDSAMYLCASSPPGRSAEQFFGPGTRLTVL.

This clonotype was seen only a few times. The J gene is TRBJ2-5, the V gene TRBV2; the match to TRBD2 covers 7 bases. Germline lookup yields CDR1 SNHLY and CDR2 FYNNEI. V trimming: 3 bases; J trimming: 7 bases; junction bases outside the gene matches: 2. The CDR3 totals 12 residues. CDR3 DNA sequence: TGTGCCAGCAGTGACGGCGGGAGGACCCAGTACTTC. Protein product: CASSDGGRTQYF.

This clonotype occurred a few times. This chain connects TRBV9 to TRBJ1-4; D not certain. The V gene's germline CDR1 is SGDLS and CDR2 YYNGEE. Trimming shortened V by 4 bases and J by 1 base, and 11 bases separated the two germline ends. The CDR3 is 15 residues long. The CDR3 sequence is CASSSAGVTNEKLFF. CDR3 DNA sequence: TGTGCCAGCAGCTCGGCGGGAGTAACTAATGAAAAACTGTTTTTT.

This clonotype appeared a single time. The germline gene is not matched at one end of the junction; a read error may be the cause. This chain links TRBV20-1 with TRBJ2-1; possible D gene TRBD2, 6 bases. The CDR3 extends over 16 amino acids. Germline-derived CDR1 and CDR2 are DFQATT and SNEGSKA (reference sequence). The CDR3 loop is CCARESPKKRANEQFF. CDR3 nucleotide sequence: TGCTGTGCTAGAGAATCCCCAAAGAAGCGGGCCAATGAGCAGTTCTTC.

This clonotype came up many times. V gene TRBV5-1 combines with J gene TRBJ2-5, with D unclear. Trimming removed 0 bases at V and 5 bases at J, with 11 bases between. CDR3 length equals 14 residues. Germline CDR1 and CDR2: SGHRS and YFSETQ. The CDR3 protein is CASSLEGNGETQYF. The DNA of the CDR3 is TGCGCCAGCAGCTTGGAAGGCAACGGGGAGACCCAGTACTTC.

This clonotype showed up many times. The V and J genes are TRBV5-8 and TRBJ2-1; 10 bases map to TRBD1. With V trimmed by 4 bases and J by 5 bases, 6 bases remained unmatched. Germline CDR1 SGHTS, CDR2 YDEGEE. This CDR3 is built from 15 residues. The DNA for the CDR3 is TGTGCCAGCAGCACTCCGGGACAGGGGAACAATGAGCAGTTCTTC. It specifies CASSTPGQGNNEQFF.

Many counts were recorded for this clonotype. The chain uses TRBV12-3 or TRBV12-4 and TRBJ2-3, with 8 bases that match TRBD2. The ends lost 6 bases at V and 6 bases at J; junction bases unmatched: 11. The CDR3 is 15 residues long. The CDR3 DNA is TGTGCCAGCAGACCCACCAGCGGGAGCTACGATACGCAGTATTTT. It is translated as CASRPTSGSYDTQYF.

The chain links TRBV28 to TRBJ1-5; D gene uncertain. V lost 4 bases, J lost 0 bases, and 10 bases lay in between. The CDR3 totals 15 residues. In germline, CDR1 is MDHEN, CDR2 SYDVKM. The CDR3 region is CASSSQKNSNQPQHF. The CDR3 DNA is TGTGCCAGCAGTTCACAGAAAAATAGCAATCAGCCCCAGCATTTT. The whole variable domain, remainder taken from reference TRBV28 and TRBJ1-5, is DVKVTQSSRYLVKRTGEKVFLECVQDMDHENMFWYRQDPGLGLRLIYFSYDVKMKEKGDIPEGYSVSREKKERFSLILESASTNQTSMYLCASSSQKNSNQPQHFGDGTRLSIL.